This T cell receptor beta chain was sequenced in a study of blood T cell repertoires in COVID-19. Overall study: COVID-19 samples from acute and convalescent phases originated in the United States, Italy and Spain.

Germline lookup yields CDR1 MNHNY and CDR2 SVGAGI (reference sequence). The V segment lost 5 bases and the J segment 2 bases; nucleotides outside the gene matches: 5. The CDR3 covers 15 residues. Per the authors' pipeline: Estimation of nucleated cell counts was performed using reference gene primer amplification. The protocol was immunoSEQ multiplex PCR, while the TCRdb copy is restricted to in-frame clones and leaves out a portion. V, J and clone size reflect that table, while D and trimming were determined from the DNA. The sample shows some 380,000 clones, roughly four fifths of them seen only once.

The sequencing sample was made of peripheral blood. V usage is TRBV6-6 and J usage is TRBJ1-5, with 8 bases aligning to TRBD1. This receptor was taken from a human donor with acute or convalescent COVID-19. The donor label of this sample is uncertain. CDR3 nucleotides: TGTGCCAGCAGTCCCACGACAGGGGGCAATCAGCCCCAGCATTTT. It encodes CASSPTTGGNQPQHF.